The present T cell receptor beta chain was sequenced within a study of blood T cell repertoires in COVID-19. Across the study: From the United States, Italy and Spain came samples of acute and convalescent COVID-19. From T cells, B-cell-depleted T cells, or PBMCs came the material, which was cDNA or gDNA.

Ages ranged from about 18 to 100 years, with residence in some 25 US areas. Original processing notes: The assay estimated nucleated cells by amplifying reference gene primers. The assay was immunoSEQ multiplex PCR, and TCRdb's table has in-frame clones only and misses some. V and J calls and clone size follow that table, whereas D and trimming were derived from the DNA. Here the sample spans around 380,000 clones, approximately 87% being singletons. The CDR3 has 14 residues. From germline, CDR1 is GTSNPN and CDR2 SVGIG (reference sequence). V lost 0 bases and J 3 bases, leaving 9 bases between the germline ends.

The TCR was taken from a man between 25 and 39 years old who had recovered from COVID-19. Material for sequencing was PBMCs or T cells enriched from blood (not recorded which). This chain uses TRBV30 with TRBJ1-5, with D perhaps TRBD1 (5 bases). The CDR3: CAWSVATDNQPQHF. Written as DNA, the CDR3 is TGTGCCTGGAGTGTAGCGACAGACAATCAGCCCCAGCATTTT.